This T cell receptor beta chain was documented in a study of blood T cell repertoires in COVID-19. Study context: Sites in the United States, Italy and Spain provided acute and convalescent COVID-19 samples. From T cells, B-cell-depleted T cells, or PBMCs came the material, which was cDNA or gDNA.

Method: immunoSEQ multiplex PCR; TCRdb's copy keeps in-frame clones and lacks some. The repertoire holds 80,000 to 95,000 clones, with around 90% as singletons. Per germline, CDR1 MDHEN and CDR2 SYDVKM. This CDR3 contains 14 residues. V lost 5 bases to trimming and J lost 0 bases, with 10 bases between them. Sequencing was performed on peripheral blood. The rearrangement joins TRBV28 to TRBJ1-1, with unresolved D. This clonotype was sampled from a human donor with active COVID-19. The donor label of this sample is uncertain. The CDR3 DNA sequence: TGTGCCAGCAGTGCGACACTTATGAACACTGAAGCTTTCTTT. Protein sequence: CASSATLMNTEAFF.